Given below is one T cell receptor beta chain in context. Its antigen is undetermined. Data came from immunoSEQ multiplex PCR; TCRdb stores just in-frame clones and leaves some out. Here the sample spans 400,000 to 500,000 clones, nearly 90% being singletons. Germline-derived CDR1 and CDR2 are MNHEY and SMNVEV (reference sequence). This CDR3 spans 17 amino acids. Germline trimming cut 6 bases from V and 9 bases from J; bases unmatched to any gene: 12. This sample is part of a study of Ad26.COV2.S vaccination and SARS-CoV-2 variants. Specified treatment: 15 to 20 received Ad26.COV2.S at low or high dose, single or two shots; roughly five received placebo; per-sample allocation not given. The investigators took samples on day 63 after the first vaccine or placebo injection. Aged 18-55 years, donor was enrolled in Boston in the early 2020s. An Ad26 vector was used to express Wuhan-strain SARS-CoV-2 spike as the vaccine.

The study's findings and limits: Vaccine recipients had higher spike-specific TCR breadth than placebo recipients.

The rearrangement links TRBV27 to TRBJ2-1, with TRBD2 matching 15 bases. This sequence originates from a person aged 18-65 years who received the Ad26.COV2.S COVID-19 vaccine or a placebo. The starting material was peripheral blood, obtained in a trial of Ad26.COV2.S vaccine versus placebo. This chain's CDR3 is CASRRLPGLAGGGEQFF. The CDR3 region has the DNA TGTGCCAGCAGGCGCCTACCGGGACTAGCGGGGGGTGGTGAGCAGTTCTTC.